This TCR beta chain was retrieved from a study of shared clonotypes between healthy human individuals. The wider study: A couple of female and three male donors aged 18 to 49 were enrolled. The study used three CD4 naive, three CD4 memory, two CD8 naive and one CD8 memory plate per donor.

Only in-frame clones appear in the TCRdb table, and some are missing; sequencing was by immunoSEQ multiplex PCR. The data contain fewer than 200,000 clones, 65% to 80% of them singletons. The sequence came from a man aged 25 to 40 in good health. The sample taken for sequencing was memory CD4+ T cells sorted from blood. Subset given: CD45RA-negative fraction.

The CDR3 DNA sequence: TGTGCCAGCAGCTTGGGCCGTAGGAGTAGCGGGAAATTGAGCGGGGAGCTGTTTTTT. Amino acid sequence: CASSLGRRSSGKLSGELFF. This sequence joins TRBV5-8 and TRBJ2-2, with 8 bases aligning to TRBD2. Per the germline V gene, CDR1 is SGHTS and CDR2 is YDEGEE. V was pared by 0 bases and J by 7 bases, with 17 bases of the junction left unmatched. This CDR3 contains 19 residues. Full variable domain (missing parts from reference TRBV5-8 and TRBJ2-2): EAGVTQSPTHLIKTRGQQATLRCSPISGHTSVYWYQQALGLGLQFLLWYDEGEERNRGNFPPRFSGRQFPNYSSELNVNALELEDSALYLCASSLGRRSSGKLSGELFFGEGSRLTVL.